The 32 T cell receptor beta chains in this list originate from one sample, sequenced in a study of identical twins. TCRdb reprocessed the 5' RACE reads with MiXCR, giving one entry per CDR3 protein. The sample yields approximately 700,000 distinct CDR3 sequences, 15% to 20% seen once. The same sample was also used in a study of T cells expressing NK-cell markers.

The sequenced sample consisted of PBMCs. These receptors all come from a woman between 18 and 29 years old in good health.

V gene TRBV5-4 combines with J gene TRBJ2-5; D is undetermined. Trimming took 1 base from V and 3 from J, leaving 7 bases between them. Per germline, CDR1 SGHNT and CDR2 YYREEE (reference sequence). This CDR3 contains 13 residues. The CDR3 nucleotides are TGTGCCAGCAGCTTGTATACAGAAGAGACCCAGTACTTC. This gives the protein CASSLYTEETQYF.

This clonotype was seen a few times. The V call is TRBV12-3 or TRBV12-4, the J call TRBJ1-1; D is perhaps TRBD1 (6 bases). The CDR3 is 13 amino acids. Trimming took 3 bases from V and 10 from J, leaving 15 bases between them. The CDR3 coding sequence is TGTGCCAGCAGTTTGAACTCAGGGGCGGCAGCTTTCTTT. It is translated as CASSLNSGAAAFF.

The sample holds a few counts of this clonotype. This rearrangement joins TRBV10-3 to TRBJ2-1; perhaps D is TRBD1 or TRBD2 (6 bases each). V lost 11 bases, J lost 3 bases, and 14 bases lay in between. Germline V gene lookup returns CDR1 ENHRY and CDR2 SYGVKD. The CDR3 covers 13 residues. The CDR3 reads CAAQGGGYNEQFF. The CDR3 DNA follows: TGTGCCGCCCAAGGAGGGGGCTACAATGAGCAGTTCTTC.

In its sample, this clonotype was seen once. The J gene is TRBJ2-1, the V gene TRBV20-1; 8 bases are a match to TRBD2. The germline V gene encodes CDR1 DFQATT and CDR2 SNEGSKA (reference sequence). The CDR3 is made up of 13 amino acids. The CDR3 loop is CSLRTSLYNEQFF. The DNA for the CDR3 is TGCAGCCTCCGGACTAGCCTCTACAATGAGCAGTTCTTC.

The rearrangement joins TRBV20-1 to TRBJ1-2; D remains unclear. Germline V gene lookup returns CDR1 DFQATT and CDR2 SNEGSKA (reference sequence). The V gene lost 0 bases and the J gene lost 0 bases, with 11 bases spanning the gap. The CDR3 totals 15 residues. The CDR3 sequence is CSARDHSTTNYGYTF. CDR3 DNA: TGCAGTGCTAGAGATCACAGTACTACTAACTATGGCTACACCTTC.

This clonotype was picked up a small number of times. The CDR3 loop is CASSDHYQETQYF. CDR3 DNA: TGCGCCAGCAGCGATCACTACCAAGAGACCCAGTACTTC. The rearrangement links TRBV5-1 to TRBJ2-5, with D unresolved. V was clipped by 4 bases and J by 0 bases, with 7 bases between them. Germline V gene data show CDR1 as SGHRS and CDR2 as YFSETQ. The CDR3 consists of 13 residues.

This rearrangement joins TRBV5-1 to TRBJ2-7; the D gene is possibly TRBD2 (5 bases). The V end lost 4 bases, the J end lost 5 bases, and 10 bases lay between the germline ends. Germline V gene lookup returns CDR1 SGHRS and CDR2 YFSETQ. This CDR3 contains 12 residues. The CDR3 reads CASSRAADEQYF. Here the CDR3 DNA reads TGCGCCAGCAGCCGAGCGGCAGACGAGCAGTACTTC.

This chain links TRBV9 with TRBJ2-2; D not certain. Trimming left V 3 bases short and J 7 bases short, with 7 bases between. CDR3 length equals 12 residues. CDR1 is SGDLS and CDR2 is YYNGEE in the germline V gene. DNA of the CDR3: TGTGCCAGCAGCGACGACGTCGGGGAGCTGTTTTTT. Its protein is CASSDDVGELFF.

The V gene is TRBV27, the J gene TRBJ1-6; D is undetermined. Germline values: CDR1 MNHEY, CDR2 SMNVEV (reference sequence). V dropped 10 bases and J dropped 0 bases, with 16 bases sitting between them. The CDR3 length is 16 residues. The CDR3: CATDEVRSSYNSPLHF. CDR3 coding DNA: TGTGCCACCGACGAGGTTCGGAGCTCCTATAATTCACCCCTCCACTTT.

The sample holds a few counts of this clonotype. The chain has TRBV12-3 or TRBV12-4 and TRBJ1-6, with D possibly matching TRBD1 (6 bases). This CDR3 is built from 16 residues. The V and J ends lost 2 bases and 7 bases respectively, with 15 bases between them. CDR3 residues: CASSLRGTGRNSPLHF. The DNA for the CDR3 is TGTGCCAGCAGTTTAAGGGGGACCGGGCGCAATTCACCCCTCCACTTT.

CDR3 in DNA: TGCGCCAGCAGCCAAGAAACGAGGGGAAATGAGCAGTTCTTC. This codes for CASSQETRGNEQFF. The J gene is TRBJ2-1, the V gene TRBV4-3; D is possibly TRBD1 or TRBD2 (5 bases each). Trimming took off 0 bases at V and 7 bases at J, with 10 bases between the two ends. This CDR3 comprises 14 residues. Germline V gene sequence: CDR1 LGHNA, CDR2 YSLEER.

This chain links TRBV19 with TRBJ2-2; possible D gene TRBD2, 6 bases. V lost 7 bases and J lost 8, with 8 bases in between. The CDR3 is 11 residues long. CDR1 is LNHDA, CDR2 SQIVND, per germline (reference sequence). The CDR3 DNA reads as TGTGCCAGTACCGGAGGGGGGGAGCTGTTTTTT. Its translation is CASTGGGELFF.

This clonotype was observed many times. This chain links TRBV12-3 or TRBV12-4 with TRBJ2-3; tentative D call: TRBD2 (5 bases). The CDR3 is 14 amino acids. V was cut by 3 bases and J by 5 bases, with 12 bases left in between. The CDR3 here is CASSFGGRGDTQYF. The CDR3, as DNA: TGTGCCAGCAGTTTCGGCGGGCGCGGAGATACGCAGTATTTT.

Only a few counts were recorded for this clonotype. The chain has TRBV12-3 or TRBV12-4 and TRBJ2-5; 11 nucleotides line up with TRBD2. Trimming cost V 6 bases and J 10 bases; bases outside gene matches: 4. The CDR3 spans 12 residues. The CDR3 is CASSPTSGDQYF. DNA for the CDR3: TGTGCCAGCAGCCCGACTAGCGGGGACCAGTACTTC.

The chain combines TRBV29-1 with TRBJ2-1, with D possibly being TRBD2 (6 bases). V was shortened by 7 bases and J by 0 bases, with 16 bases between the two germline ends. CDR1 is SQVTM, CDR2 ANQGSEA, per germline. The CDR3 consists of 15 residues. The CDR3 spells CSARSDYHSYNEQFF. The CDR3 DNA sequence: TGCAGCGCCCGCTCGGACTACCACTCCTACAATGAGCAGTTCTTC.

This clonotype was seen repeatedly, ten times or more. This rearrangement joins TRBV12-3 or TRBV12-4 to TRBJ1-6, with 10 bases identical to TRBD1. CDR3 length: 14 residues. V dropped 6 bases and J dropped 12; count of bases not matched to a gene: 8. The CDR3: CASSRGQGEVPLHF. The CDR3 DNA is TGTGCCAGCAGCCGTGGACAGGGGGAGGTACCCCTCCACTTT.

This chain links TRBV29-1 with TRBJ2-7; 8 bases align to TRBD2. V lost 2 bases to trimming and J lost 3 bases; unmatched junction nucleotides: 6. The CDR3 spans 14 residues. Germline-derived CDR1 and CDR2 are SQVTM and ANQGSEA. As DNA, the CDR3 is TGCAGCGTTGAAAAAAGCGGGAGCAGCTACGAGCAGTACTTC. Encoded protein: CSVEKSGSSYEQYF.

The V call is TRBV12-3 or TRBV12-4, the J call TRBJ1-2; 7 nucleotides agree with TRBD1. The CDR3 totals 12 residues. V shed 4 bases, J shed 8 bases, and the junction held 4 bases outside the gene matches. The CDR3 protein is CASSYRGSGYTF. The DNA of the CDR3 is TGTGCCAGCAGTTACAGGGGATCGGGCTACACCTTC.

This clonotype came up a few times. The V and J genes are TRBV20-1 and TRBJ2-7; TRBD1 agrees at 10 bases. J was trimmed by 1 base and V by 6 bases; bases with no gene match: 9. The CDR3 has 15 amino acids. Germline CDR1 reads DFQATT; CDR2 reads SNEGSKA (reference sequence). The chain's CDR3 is CSACPGTGDSYEQYF. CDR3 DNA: TGCAGTGCCTGCCCCGGGACAGGGGATTCCTACGAGCAGTACTTC.

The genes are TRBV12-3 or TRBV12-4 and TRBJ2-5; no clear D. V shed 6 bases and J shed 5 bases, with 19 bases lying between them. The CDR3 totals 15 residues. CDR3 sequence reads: CASRRTGRTAETQYF. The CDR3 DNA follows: TGTGCCAGCAGGCGTACCGGAAGGACCGCGGAGACCCAGTACTTC.

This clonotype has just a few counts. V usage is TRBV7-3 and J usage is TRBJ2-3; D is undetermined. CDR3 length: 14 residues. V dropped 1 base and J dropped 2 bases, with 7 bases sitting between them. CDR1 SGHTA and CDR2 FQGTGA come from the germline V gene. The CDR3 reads CASSLSLSTDTQYF. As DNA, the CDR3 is TGTGCCAGCAGCTTAAGTCTATCCACAGATACGCAGTATTTT.

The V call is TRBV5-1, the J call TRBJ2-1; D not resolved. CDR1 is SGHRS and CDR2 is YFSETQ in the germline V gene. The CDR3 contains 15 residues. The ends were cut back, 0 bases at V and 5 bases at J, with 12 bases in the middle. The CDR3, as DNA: TGCGCCAGCAGCTTGGCCGAACCGGGCCACAATGAGCAGTTCTTC. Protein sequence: CASSLAEPGHNEQFF.

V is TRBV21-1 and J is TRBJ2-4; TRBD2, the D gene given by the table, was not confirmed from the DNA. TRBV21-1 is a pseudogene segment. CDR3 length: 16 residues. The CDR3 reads CASSPGGPRTKNIQYF. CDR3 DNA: TGTGCCAGCAGCCCGGGAGGCCCTCGAACCAAAAACATTCAGTACTTC.

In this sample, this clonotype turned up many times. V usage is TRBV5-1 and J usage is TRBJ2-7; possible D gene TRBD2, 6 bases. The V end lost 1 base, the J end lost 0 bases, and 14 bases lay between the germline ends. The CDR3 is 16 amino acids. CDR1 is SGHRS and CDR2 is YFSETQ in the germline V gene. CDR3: CASSLPSGGSSYEQYF. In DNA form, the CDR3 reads TGCGCCAGCAGCTTGCCGTCCGGGGGAAGCTCCTACGAGCAGTACTTC.

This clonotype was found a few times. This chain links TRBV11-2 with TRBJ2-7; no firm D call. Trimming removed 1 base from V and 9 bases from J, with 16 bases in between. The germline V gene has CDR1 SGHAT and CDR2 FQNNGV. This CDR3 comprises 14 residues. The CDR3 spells CASSLGSAALWQYF. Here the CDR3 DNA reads TGTGCCAGCAGCTTAGGATCGGCAGCCCTGTGGCAGTACTTC.

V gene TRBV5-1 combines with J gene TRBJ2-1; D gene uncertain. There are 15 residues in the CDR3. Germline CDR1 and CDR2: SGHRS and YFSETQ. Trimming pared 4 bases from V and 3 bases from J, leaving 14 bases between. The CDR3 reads CASSLAAAHYNEQFF. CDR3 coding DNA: TGCGCCAGCAGCCTTGCAGCAGCACACTACAATGAGCAGTTCTTC.

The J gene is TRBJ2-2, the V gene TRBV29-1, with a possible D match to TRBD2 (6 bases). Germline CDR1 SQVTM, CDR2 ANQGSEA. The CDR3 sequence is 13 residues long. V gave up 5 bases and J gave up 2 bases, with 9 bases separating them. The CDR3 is CSVPGLNTGELFF. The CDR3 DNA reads TGCAGCGTTCCGGGACTTAACACCGGGGAGCTGTTTTTT.

In DNA, the CDR3 is TGTGCCAGCAGCCACGGGACAGGACAGCCCCAGCATTTT. Its translation: CASSHGTGQPQHF. V usage is TRBV5-6 and J usage is TRBJ1-5, with 8 bases lining up with TRBD1. The CDR3 is 13 residues long. The germline gives CDR1 SGHDT, CDR2 YYEEEE. With V trimmed by 4 bases and J by 7 bases, 4 bases remained unmatched.

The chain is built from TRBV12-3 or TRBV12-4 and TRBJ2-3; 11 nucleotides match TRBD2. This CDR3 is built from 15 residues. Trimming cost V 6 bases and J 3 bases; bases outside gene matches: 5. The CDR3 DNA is TGTGCCAGCAGGGTAGCGGGGGGGCGAACAGATACGCAGTATTTT. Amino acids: CASRVAGGRTDTQYF.

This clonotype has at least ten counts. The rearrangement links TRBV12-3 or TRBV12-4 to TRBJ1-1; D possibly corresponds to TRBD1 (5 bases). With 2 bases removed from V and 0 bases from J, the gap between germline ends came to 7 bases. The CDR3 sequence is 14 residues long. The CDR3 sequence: CASSLQGMNTEAFF. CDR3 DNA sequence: TGTGCCAGCAGTTTACAGGGCATGAACACTGAAGCTTTCTTT.

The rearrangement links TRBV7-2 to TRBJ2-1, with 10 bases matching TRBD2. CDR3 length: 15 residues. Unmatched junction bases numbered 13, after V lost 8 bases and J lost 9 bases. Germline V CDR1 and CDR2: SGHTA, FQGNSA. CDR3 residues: CASQALAGVQTEQFF. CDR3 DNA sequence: TGTGCCAGCCAGGCCCTAGCGGGGGTACAGACTGAGCAGTTCTTC.

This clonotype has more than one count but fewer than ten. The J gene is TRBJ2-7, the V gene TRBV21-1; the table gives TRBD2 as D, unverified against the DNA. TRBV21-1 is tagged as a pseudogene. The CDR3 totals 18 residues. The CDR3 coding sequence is TGTGCCAGCAGCAAAGAGGCCGAAAGCGGTATCGGAACCTACGAGCAGTACTTC. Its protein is CASSKEAESGIGTYEQYF.